The T cell receptor beta chain under discussion was sequenced for a study of early T cells in non-severe SARS-CoV-2 infection. Individual cDNA molecules were tagged with unique molecular identifiers. TCRdb re-analysed the 5' RACE reads in MiXCR, keeping a single row per CDR3 protein. The data hold about 40,000 distinct CDR3 sequences, with 4.7% observed a single time. CDR3 size: 14 residues. J gave up 3 bases and V 5 bases, and 3 bases lay outside the gene matches. The chain carries TRBV12-3 or TRBV12-4 and TRBJ2-5, with TRBD2 identical over 10 bases. This TCR derives from an adult who was a healthcare worker with PCR-confirmed SARS-CoV-2 infection or an uninfected control (not recorded which). Sequenced: whole blood. The CDR3 spells CASSRGLAEETQYF. CDR3 coding DNA: TGTGCCAGCAGTCGCGGACTAGCGGAAGAGACCCAGTACTTC.